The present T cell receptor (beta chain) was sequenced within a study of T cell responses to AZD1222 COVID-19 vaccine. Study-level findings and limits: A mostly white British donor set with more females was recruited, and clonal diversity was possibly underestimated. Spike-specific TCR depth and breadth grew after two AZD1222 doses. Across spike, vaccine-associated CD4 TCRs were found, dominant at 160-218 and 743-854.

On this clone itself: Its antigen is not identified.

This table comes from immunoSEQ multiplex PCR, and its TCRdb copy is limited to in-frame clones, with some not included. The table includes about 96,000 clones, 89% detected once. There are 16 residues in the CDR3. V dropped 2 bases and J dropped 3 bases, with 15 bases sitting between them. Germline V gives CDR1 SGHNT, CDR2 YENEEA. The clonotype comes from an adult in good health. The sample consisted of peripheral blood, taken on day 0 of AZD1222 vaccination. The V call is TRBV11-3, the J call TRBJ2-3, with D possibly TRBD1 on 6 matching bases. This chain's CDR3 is CASSLRGAQGTDTQYF. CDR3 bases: TGTGCCAGCAGCTTAAGGGGAGCGCAGGGGACAGATACGCAGTATTTT. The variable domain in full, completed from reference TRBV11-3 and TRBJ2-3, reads EAGVVQSPRYKIIEKKQPVAFWCNPISGHNTLYWYLQNLGQGPELLIRYENEEAVDDSQLPKDRFSAERLKGVDSTLKIQPAELGDSAVYLCASSLRGAQGTDTQYFGPGTRLTVL.